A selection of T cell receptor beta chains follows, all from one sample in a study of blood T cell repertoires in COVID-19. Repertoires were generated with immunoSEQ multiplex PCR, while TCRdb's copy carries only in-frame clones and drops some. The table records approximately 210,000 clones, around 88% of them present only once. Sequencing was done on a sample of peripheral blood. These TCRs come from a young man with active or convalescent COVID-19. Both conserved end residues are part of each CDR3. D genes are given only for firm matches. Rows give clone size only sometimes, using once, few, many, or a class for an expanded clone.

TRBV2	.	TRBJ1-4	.	CASLSTSLGHEKLFF	TGTGCCAGCCTCAGCACCTCCCTGGGGCATGAAAAACTGTTTTTT
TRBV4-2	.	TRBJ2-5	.	CASSQETAQETQYF	TGTGCCAGCAGCCAAGAGACAGCCCAAGAGACCCAGTACTTC
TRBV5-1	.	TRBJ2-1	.	CASSFSSSSYNEQFF	TGCGCCAGCAGCTTCTCTTCCAGCTCCTACAATGAGCAGTTCTTC
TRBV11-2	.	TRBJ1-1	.	CASSFQVTANTEAFF	TGTGCCAGCAGCTTCCAGGTAACCGCGAACACTGAAGCTTTCTTT
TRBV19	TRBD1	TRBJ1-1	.	CASSNRGNTEAFF	TGTGCCAGTAGTAACAGGGGAAACACTGAAGCTTTCTTT
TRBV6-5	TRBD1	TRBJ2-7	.	CAATRDRDSYEQYF	TGTGCCGCGACCCGGGACAGGGACTCCTACGAGCAGTACTTC
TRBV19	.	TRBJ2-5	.	CASRAGIQETQYF	TGTGCCAGTAGAGCCGGGATTCAAGAGACCCAGTACTTC
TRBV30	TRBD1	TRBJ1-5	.	CAWSTQGAGQPQHF	TGTGCCTGGAGTACGCAGGGGGCTGGACAGCCCCAGCATTTT
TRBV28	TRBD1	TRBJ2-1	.	CAIRAAGQGVNEQFF	TGTGCCATCAGGGCTGCGGGACAGGGGGTCAATGAGCAGTTCTTC
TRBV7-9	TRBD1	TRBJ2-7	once	CASGLVGQGLYEQYF	TGTGCCAGCGGTCTTGTGGGACAGGGGCTTTACGAGCAGTACTTC
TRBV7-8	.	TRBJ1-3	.	CASSLRVLGSGNTIYF	TGTGCCAGCAGCTTACGGGTACTAGGCTCTGGAAACACCATATATTTT
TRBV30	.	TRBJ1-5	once	CAWRGPGSNQPQHF	TGTGCCTGGAGGGGGCCAGGGAGCAATCAGCCCCAGCATTTT
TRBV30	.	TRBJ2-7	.	CAWSVSVGSGYEQYF	TGTGCCTGGAGTGTATCCGTAGGGAGCGGCTACGAGCAGTACTTC
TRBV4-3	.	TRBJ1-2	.	CASSSRGGYGYTF	TGCGCCAGCAGCTCTAGAGGGGGCTATGGCTACACCTTC